These 5 T cell receptor beta chains share one sample of origin, sequenced in a study of identifying expanded T cells in peripheral blood. TCRdb's copy holds only in-frame clones and misses some; the assay was immunoSEQ multiplex PCR. The table has about 94,000 clones, around 90% seen once. The sequencing sample was made of blood. These receptors were taken from a person aged 18-70 years in good health.

The chain recombines TRBV29-1 with TRBJ1-1; TRBD1 is a possible D gene (5 bases). The V gene lost 6 bases and the J gene lost 4 bases, with 15 bases spanning the gap. Germline V lookup: CDR1 SQVTM, CDR2 ANQGSEA. This CDR3 has 13 amino acids. The CDR3 sequence: CSVMVARATEAFF. DNA for the CDR3: TGCAGCGTAATGGTGGCCAGGGCCACTGAAGCTTTCTTT.

The chain joins TRBV30 to TRBJ2-2; 11 bases fit TRBD2. Germline V gene sequence: CDR1 GTSNPN, CDR2 SVGIG (reference sequence). This CDR3 is 15 amino acids long. J gave up 5 bases and V 2 bases, and 4 bases lay outside the gene matches. The CDR3 loop is CAWSNGLAGTGELFF. CDR3 in DNA: TGTGCCTGGAGTAACGGACTAGCGGGTACCGGGGAGCTGTTTTTT.

The gene calls are TRBV19 and TRBJ1-1; D is possibly TRBD1 (5 bases). Trimming cost V 6 bases and J 1 base, with 12 bases left between them. The CDR3 is 14 amino acids. CDR1 and CDR2 (germline): LNHDA, SQIVND (reference sequence). In nucleotides, the CDR3 is TGTGCCAGTAGAAAGGGGCAGCGGAACACTGAAGCTTTCTTT. It is translated as CASRKGQRNTEAFF.

The chain has TRBV7-6 and TRBJ1-6; unclear D gene. The CDR3 extends over 15 amino acids. The germline V gene has CDR1 SGHVS and CDR2 FNYEAQ. Trimming shortened V by 8 bases and J by 0 bases, and 11 bases separated the two germline ends. The DNA of the CDR3 is TGTGCCAGCCGGCCAGTCGGCTCCTATAATTCACCCCTCCACTTT. It yields the protein CASRPVGSYNSPLHF.

The chain uses TRBV4-3 and TRBJ2-7; D call uncertain. This CDR3 region has 16 residues. The ends were cut back, 0 bases at V and 3 bases at J, with 15 bases in the middle. Germline CDR1 and CDR2: LGHNA and YSLEER. The CDR3 loop is CASSQDRRSQGYEQYF. CDR3 sequence (DNA): TGCGCCAGCAGCCAAGATAGACGGTCCCAAGGCTACGAGCAGTACTTC.